This T cell receptor (beta chain) derives from a study of blood T cells in healthy people across ages. Alongside a J-beta primer mix, a sample-barcoded 5' primer served in a second PCR lasting roughly 7 to 12 cycles. TCRdb re-called the 5' RACE reads through MiXCR, storing one row per CDR3 protein. The table has around 500,000 distinct CDR3 sequences, about 45% seen once. Sequences were obtained from blood. The receptor was isolated from a man older than 75 in good health.

The CDR3 sequence is CSARKPTGAFHNEQFF. As DNA, the CDR3 is TGCAGTGCTAGAAAACCTACAGGGGCGTTTCACAATGAGCAGTTCTTC. The rearrangement links TRBV20-1 to TRBJ2-1, with TRBD1 identical over 7 bases. V shed 2 bases, J shed 5 bases, and the junction held 12 bases outside the gene matches. The CDR3 covers 16 residues. The germline V gene encodes CDR1 DFQATT and CDR2 SNEGSKA (reference sequence).